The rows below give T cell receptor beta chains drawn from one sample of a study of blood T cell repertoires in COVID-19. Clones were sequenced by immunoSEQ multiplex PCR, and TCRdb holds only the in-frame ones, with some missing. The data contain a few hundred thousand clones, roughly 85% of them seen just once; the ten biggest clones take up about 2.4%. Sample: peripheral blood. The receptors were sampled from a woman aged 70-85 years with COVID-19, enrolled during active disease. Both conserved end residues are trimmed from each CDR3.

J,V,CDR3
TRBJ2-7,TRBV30,AWSPQGPPYEQY
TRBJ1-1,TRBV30,AWSVGRVSEAF
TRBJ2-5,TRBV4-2,ASSQKTTGLAGETQY
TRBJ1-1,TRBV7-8,ASRNGGRTEAF
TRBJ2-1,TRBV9,ASSVGGTSFNEQF
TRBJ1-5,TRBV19,ASSPRRGQGFGQPQH
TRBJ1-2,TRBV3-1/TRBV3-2,ASSQDKSWGRNT
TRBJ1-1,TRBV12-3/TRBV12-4,ASSLGGHGVAF
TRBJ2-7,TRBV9,ASSVHGMAYEQY
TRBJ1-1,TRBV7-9,ASSGYSVNTEAF
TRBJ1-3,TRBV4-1,ASSQARQGAGNTIY
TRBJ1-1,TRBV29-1,SVDEAGQNTEAF
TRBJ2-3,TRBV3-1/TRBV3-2,ASKPGGAIDTQY
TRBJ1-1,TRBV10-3,AISDPGTGVAF
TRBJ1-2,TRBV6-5,ASRGTGGNSGYT
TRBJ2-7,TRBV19,ASSGTGAYEQY
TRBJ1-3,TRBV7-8,ASSLAFRGHGNTIY
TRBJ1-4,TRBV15,ATSTNRGEEKLF
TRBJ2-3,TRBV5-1,ASSSYRGADTQY
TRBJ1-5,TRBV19,ASSLYYQPQH
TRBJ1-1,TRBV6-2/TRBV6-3,ASSFRTVNTEAF
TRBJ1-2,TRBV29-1,SVEGGQGTDYGYT
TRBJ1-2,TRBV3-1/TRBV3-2,ASSQGLTPKFNYGYT
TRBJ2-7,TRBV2,ASSEIRGQDEQY
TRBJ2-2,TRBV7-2,ASSLQLGLGTGELF
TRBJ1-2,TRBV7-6,ASSPRTGANYGYT
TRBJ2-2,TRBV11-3,ASSLGARLNTGELF
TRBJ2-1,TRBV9,ASSVDGGGVNNEQF
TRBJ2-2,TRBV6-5,ASSLGASTGELF
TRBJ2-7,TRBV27,ASRERRQGTHLD
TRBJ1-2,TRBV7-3,ASSHGGRPGVYGYT
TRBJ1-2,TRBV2,ASRKDRGDNGYT
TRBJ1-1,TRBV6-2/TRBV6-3,ASSYSIVTEAF
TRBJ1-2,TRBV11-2,ASSLGDSMSIYGYT
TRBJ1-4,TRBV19,ASSPSGQSNEKLF
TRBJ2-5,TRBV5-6,ASSQTGGVTKTQY
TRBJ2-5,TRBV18,ASSPSAGLAETQY
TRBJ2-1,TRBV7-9,ASRALVDEQF
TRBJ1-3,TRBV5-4,ASSTGTVSGNTIY
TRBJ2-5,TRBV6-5,ASSLLGVYETQY